This TCR beta chain came from a study of sequential checkpoint blockade in melanoma. Study overall: Arm A got nivolumab then ipilimumab; arm B the reverse, 1:1.

Indicated treatment: randomized to nivolumab then ipilimumab (arm A) or the reverse (arm B). Germline V gene lookup returns CDR1 MNHEY and CDR2 SMNVEV (reference sequence). Trimming shortened V by 8 bases and J by 2 bases, and 11 bases separated the two germline ends. The CDR3 is made up of 13 amino acids. Sequencing used immunoSEQ multiplex PCR; TCRdb keeps in-frame clones, though not all of them. Of 13,000 or so clones listed, 82% were seen once; the top ten hold 6% to 8%. The table lists this clone with a few counts. The sequence came from a human donor with melanoma. The material sequenced was CD8+ T cells sorted from blood (inferred from file names), taken from a patient given nivolumab and ipilimumab in sequence. V and J are TRBV27 and TRBJ2-3, with D possibly being TRBD2 (5 bases). Written as DNA, the CDR3 is TGTGCCAGCGCCCTCGGGATCACAGATACGCAGTATTTT. Residues: CASALGITDTQYF.